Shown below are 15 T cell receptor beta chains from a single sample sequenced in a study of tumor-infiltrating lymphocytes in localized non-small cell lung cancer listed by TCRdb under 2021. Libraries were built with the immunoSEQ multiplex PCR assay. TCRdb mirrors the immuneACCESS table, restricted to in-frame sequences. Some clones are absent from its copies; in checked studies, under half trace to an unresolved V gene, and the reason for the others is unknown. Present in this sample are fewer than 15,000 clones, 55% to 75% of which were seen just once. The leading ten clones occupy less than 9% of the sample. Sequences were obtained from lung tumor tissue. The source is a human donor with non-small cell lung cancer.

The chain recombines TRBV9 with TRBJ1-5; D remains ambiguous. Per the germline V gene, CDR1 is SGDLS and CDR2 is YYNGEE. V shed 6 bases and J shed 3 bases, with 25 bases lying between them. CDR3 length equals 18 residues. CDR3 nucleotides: TGTGCCAGCATTTCCCTAGTTGTAGCCCTTTGGGACAATCAGCCCCAGCATTTT. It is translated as CASISLVVALWDNQPQHF.

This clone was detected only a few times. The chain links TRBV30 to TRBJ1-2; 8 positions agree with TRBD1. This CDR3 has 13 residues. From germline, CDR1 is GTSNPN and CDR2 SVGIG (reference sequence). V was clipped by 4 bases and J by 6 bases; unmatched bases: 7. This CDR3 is CAWNSGGSHGYTF. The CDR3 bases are TGTGCCTGGAATTCAGGGGGCTCGCATGGCTACACCTTC.

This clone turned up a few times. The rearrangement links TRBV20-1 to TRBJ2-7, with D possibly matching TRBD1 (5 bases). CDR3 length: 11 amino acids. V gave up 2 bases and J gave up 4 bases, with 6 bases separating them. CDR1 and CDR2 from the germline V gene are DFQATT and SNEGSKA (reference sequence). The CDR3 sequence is CSARQGYEQYF. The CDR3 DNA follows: TGCAGTGCTAGACAGGGTTACGAGCAGTACTTC.

The CDR3 loop reads CASSLGRNEQFF. The CDR3 DNA sequence: TGTGCCAGCTCCCTTGGGAGAAATGAGCAGTTCTTC. This chain links TRBV11-3 with TRBJ2-1; D is perhaps TRBD2 (5 bases). The CDR3 covers 12 residues. The germline V and J ends were trimmed by 8 bases and 7 bases, with 12 bases remaining between them. In germline, CDR1 is SGHNT, CDR2 YENEEA.

CDR3 in amino acids: CSVKETGGTDTQYF. The CDR3 DNA follows: TGCAGCGTTAAGGAAACGGGGGGCACAGATACGCAGTATTTT. The chain recombines TRBV29-1 with TRBJ2-3; TRBD2 might be the D (6 bases). Trimming shortened V by 5 bases and J by 1 base, and 13 bases separated the two germline ends. This CDR3 spans 14 amino acids. The V gene's germline CDR1 is SQVTM and CDR2 ANQGSEA.

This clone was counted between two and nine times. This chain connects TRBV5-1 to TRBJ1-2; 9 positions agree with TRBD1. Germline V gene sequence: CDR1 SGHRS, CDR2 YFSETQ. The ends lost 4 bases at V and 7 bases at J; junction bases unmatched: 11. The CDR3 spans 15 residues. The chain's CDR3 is CASSPLPGQGSGYTF. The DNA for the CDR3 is TGCGCCAGCAGCCCTCTACCCGGACAGGGGAGTGGCTACACCTTC.

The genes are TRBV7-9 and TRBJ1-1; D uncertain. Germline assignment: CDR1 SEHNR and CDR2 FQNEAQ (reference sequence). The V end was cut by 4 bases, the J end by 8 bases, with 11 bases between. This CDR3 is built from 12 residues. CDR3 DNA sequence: TGTGCCAGCAGCTCCGACACATTAGAAGCTTTCTTT. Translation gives CASSSDTLEAFF.

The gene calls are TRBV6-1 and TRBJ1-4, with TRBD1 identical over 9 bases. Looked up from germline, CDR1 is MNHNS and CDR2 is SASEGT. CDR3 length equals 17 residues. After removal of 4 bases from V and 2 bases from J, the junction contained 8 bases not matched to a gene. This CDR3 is CASSGHRGLGTNEKLFF. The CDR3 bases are TGTGCCAGCAGTGGCCACAGGGGGCTCGGGACTAATGAAAAACTGTTTTTT.

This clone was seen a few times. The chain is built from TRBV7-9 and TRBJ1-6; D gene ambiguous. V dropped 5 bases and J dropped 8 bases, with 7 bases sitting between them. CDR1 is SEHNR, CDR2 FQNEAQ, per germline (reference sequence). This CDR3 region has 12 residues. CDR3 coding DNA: TGTGCCAGCAGCGCAGGAGATTCACCCCTCCACTTT. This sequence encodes CASSAGDSPLHF.

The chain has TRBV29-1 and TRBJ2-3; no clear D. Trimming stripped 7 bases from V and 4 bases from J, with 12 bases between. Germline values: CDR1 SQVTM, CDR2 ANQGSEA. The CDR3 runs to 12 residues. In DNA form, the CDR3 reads TGCAGCGCAGGCAGCTTGGCAGATACGCAGTATTTT. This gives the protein CSAGSLADTQYF.

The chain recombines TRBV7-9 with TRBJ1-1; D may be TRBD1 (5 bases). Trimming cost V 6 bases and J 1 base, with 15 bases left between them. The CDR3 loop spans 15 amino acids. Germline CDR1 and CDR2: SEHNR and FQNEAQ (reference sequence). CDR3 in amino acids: CASSAMSGTNTEAFF. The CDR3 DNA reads TGTGCCAGCAGTGCTATGTCAGGGACGAACACTGAAGCTTTCTTT. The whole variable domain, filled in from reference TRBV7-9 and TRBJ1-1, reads DTGVSQNPRHKITKRGQNVTFRCDPISEHNRLYWYRQTLGQGPEFLTYFQNEAQLEKSRLLSDRFSAERPKGSFSTLEIQRTEQGDSAMYLCASSAMSGTNTEAFFGQGTRLTVV.

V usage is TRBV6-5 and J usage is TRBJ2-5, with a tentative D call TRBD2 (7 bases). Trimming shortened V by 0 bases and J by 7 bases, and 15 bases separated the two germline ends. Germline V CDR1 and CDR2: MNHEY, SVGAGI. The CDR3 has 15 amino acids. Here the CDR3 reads CASSYSFGGPGTQYF. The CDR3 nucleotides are TGTGCCAGCAGTTACTCCTTCGGGGGGCCAGGGACCCAGTACTTC.

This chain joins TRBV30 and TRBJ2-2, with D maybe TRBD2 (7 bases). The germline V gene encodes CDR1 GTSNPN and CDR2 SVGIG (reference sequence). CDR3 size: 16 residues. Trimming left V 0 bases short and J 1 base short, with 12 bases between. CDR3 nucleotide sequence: TGTGCCTGGAGTGTCTTGAGGGGGGGGAACACCGGGGAGCTGTTTTTT. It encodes CAWSVLRGGNTGELFF. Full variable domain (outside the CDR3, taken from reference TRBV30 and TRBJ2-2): SQTIHQWPATLVQPVGSPLSLECTVEGTSNPNLYWYRQAAGRGLQLLFYSVGIGQISSEVPQNLSASRPQDRQFILSSKKLLLSDSGFYLCAWSVLRGGNTGELFFGEGSRLTVL.

The CDR3 spells CASSEKNSFTTIYF. In DNA form, the CDR3 reads TGTGCCAGCAGTGAAAAGAACAGCTTCACCACCATATATTTT. The chain has TRBV2 and TRBJ1-3; D not resolved. CDR1 and CDR2 (germline): SNHLY, FYNNEI. Deletions cut 2 bases from V and 9 bases from J, with 14 bases between. CDR3 size: 14 residues.

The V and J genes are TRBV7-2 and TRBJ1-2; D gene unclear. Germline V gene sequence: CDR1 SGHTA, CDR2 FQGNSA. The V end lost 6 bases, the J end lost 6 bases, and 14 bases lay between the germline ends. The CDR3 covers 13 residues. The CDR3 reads CASRSSWEDGYTF. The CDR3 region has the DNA TGTGCCAGCAGATCATCCTGGGAGGATGGCTACACCTTC.